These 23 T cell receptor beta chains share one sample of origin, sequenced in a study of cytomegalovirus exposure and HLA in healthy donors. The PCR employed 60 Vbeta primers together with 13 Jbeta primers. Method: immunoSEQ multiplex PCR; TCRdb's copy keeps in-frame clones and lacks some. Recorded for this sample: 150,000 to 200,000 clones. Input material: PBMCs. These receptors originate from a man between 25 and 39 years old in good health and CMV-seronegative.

The DNA for the CDR3 is TGTGCCAGCAGCTTATGGGGGACTAGCGGGAGTTCTGATGAGCAGTTCTTC. Translating gives CASSLWGTSGSSDEQFF. The gene calls are TRBV11-3 and TRBJ2-1; TRBD2 aligns across 14 bases. V lost 2 bases to trimming and J lost 8 bases; unmatched junction nucleotides: 8. This CDR3 comprises 17 residues. Germline V gene lookup returns CDR1 SGHNT and CDR2 YENEEA.

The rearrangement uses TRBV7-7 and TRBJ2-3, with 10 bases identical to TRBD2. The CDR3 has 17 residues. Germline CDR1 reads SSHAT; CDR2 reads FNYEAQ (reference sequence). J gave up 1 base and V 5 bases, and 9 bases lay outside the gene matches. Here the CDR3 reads CASSRYPGTSGTDTQYF. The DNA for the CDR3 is TGTGCCAGCAGCAGATACCCCGGGACTAGCGGCACAGATACGCAGTATTTT.

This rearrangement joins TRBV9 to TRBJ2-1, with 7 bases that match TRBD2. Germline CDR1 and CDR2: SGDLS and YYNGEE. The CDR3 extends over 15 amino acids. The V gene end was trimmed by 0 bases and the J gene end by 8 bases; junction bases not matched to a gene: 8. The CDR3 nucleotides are TGTGCCAGCAGCGTAGTGGGAGGGACGGGGTATGAGCAGTTCTTC. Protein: CASSVVGGTGYEQFF. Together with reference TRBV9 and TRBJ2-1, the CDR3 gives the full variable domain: DSGVTQTPKHLITATGQRVTLRCSPRSGDLSVYWYQQSLDQGLQFLIQYYNGEERAKGNILERFSAQQFPDLHSELNLSSLELGDSALYFCASSVVGGTGYEQFFGPGTRLTVL.

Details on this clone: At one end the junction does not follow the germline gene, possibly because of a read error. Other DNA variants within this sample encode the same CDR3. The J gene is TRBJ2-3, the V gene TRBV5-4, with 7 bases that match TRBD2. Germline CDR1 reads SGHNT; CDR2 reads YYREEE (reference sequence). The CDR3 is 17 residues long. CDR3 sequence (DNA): TGTGCCAGCAGGGACATGAATGGCGAGACTAGCACAGATACGCAGTATTTC. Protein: CASRDMNGETSTDTQYF.

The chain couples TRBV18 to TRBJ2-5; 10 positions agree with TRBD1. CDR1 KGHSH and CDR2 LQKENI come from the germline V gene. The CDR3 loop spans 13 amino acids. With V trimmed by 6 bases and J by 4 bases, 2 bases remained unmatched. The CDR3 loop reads CASSWTGGETQYF. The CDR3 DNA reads TGTGCCAGCTCCTGGACAGGGGGAGAGACCCAGTACTTC. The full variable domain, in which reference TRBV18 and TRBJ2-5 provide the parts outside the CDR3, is NAGVMQNPRHLVRRRGQEARLRCSPMKGHSHVYWYRQLPEEGLKFMVYLQKENIIDESGMPKERFSAEFPKEGPSILRIQQVVRGDSAAYFCASSWTGGETQYFGPGTRLLVL.

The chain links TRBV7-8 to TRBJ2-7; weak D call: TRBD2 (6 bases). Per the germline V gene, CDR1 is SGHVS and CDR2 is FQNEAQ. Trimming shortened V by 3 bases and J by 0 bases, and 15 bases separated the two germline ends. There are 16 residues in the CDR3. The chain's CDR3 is CASSFSAGLNSYEQYF. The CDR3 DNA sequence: TGTGCCAGCAGCTTTTCCGCGGGGCTTAACTCCTACGAGCAGTACTTC.

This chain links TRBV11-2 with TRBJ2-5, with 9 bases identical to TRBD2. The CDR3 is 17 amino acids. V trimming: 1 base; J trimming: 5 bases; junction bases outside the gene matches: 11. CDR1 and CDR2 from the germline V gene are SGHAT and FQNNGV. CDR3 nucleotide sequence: TGTGCCAGCAGCTTAGGTTCTCTAGCGGGGCAGGGGGAGACCCAGTACTTC. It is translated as CASSLGSLAGQGETQYF.

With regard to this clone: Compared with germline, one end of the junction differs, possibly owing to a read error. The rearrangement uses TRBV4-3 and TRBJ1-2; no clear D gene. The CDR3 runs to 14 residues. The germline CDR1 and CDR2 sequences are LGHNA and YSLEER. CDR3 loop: CASSQGSTNYGYTF. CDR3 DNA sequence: TGCGCCAGCAGCCAAGGGTCCACTAATTATGGCTACACCTTC.

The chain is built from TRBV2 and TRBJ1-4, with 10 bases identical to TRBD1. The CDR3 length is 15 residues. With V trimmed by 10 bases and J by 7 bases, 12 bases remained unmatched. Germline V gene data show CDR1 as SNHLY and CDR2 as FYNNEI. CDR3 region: CATKQTGTGVEKLFF. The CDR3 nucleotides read TGTGCCACCAAACAAACCGGGACAGGGGTTGAAAAACTGTTTTTT.

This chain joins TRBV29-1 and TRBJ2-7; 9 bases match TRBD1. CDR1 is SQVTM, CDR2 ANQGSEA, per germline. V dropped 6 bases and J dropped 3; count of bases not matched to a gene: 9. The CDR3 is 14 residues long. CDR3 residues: CSVGGGQGGYEQYF. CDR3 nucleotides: TGCAGCGTGGGGGGGGGACAGGGCGGCTACGAGCAGTACTTC.

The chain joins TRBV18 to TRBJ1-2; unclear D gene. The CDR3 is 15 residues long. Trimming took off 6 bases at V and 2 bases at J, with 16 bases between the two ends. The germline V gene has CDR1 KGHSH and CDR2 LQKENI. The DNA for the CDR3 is TGTGCCAGCTCCCCTGACTCGGCCCTGAACTATGGCTACACCTTC. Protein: CASSPDSALNYGYTF.

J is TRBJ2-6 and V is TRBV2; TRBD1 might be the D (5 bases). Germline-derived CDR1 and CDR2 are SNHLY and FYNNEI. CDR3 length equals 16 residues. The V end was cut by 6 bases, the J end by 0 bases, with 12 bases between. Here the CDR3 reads CASRQGVSSGANVLTF. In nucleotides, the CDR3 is TGTGCCAGCAGACAAGGGGTCTCCTCTGGGGCCAACGTCCTGACTTTC.

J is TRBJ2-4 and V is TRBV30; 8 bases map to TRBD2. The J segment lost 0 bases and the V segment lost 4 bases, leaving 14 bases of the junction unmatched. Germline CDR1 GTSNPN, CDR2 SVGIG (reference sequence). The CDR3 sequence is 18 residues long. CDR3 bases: TGTGCCTGGACTCGCATCAAAATAGCGGGGCTAGCCAAAAACATTCAGTACTTC. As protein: CAWTRIKIAGLAKNIQYF.

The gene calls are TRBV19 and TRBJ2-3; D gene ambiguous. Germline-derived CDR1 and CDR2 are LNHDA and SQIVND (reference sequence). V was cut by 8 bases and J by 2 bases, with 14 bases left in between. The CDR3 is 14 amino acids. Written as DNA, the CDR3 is TGTGCCAGTCGCCGGCAGGTACTCACAGATACGCAGTATTTT. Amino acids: CASRRQVLTDTQYF.

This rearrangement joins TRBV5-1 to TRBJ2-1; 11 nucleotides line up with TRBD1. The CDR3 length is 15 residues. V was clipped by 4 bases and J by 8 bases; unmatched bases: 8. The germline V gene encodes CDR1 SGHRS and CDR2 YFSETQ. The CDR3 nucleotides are TGCGCCAGCAGCCCGGGGACAGGGGGTAGCGATGAGCAGTTCTTC. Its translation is CASSPGTGGSDEQFF.

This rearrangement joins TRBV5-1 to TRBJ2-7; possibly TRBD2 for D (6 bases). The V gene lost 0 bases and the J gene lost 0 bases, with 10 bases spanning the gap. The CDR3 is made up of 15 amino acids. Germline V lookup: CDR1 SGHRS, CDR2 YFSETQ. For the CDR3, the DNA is TGCGCCAGCAGCTTGGGCGGGATTCTCTCCTACGAGCAGTACTTC. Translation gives CASSLGGILSYEQYF.

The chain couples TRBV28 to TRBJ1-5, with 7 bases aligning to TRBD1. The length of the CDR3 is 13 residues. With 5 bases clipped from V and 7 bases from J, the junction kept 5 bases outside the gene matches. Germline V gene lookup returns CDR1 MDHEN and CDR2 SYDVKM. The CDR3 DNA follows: TGTGCCAGCAGTATACAGGGACAGCAGCCCCAGCATTTT. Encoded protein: CASSIQGQQPQHF.

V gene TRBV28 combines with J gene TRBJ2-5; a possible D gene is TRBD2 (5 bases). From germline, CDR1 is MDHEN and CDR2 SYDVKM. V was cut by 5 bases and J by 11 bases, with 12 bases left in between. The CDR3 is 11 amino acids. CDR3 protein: CASSPLGEQYF. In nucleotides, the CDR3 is TGTGCCAGCAGTCCCCTGGGAGAGCAGTACTTC. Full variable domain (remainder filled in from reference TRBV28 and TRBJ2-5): DVKVTQSSRYLVKRTGEKVFLECVQDMDHENMFWYRQDPGLGLRLIYFSYDVKMKEKGDIPEGYSVSREKKERFSLILESASTNQTSMYLCASSPLGEQYFGPGTRLLVL.

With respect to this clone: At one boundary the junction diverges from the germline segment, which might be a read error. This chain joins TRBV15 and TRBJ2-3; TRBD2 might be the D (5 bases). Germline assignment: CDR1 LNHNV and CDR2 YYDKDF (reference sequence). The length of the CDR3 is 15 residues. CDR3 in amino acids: CATSPSRAGTYTQYF. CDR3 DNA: TGTGCCACCAGCCCTAGCCGAGCCGGCACATATACGCAGTATTTT.

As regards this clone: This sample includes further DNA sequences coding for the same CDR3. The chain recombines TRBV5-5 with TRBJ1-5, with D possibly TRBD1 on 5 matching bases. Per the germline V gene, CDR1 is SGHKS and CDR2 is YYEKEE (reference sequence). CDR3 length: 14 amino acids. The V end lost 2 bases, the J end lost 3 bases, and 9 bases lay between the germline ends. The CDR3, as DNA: TGTGCCAGCAGCTTAGGGGAAATCAATCAGCCCCAGCATTTT. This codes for CASSLGEINQPQHF.

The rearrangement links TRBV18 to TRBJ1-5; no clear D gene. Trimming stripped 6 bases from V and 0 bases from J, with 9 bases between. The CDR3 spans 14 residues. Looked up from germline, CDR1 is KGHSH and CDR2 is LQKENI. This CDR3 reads CASSYSNSNQPQHF. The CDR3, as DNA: TGTGCCAGCTCCTACAGTAATAGCAATCAGCCCCAGCATTTT.

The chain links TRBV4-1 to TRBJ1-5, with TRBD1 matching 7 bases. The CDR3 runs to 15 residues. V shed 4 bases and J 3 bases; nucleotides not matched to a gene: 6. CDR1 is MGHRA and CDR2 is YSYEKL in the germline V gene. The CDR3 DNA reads TGCGCCAGCAGCCTGGGACAGATGCTCAATCAGCCCCAGCATTTT. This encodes CASSLGQMLNQPQHF.

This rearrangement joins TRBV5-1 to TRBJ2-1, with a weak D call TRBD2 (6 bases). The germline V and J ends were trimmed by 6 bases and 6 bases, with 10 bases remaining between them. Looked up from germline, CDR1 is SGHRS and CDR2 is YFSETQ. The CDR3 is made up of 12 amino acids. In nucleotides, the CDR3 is TGCGCCAGCACGGAGGGGCTCAATGAGCAGTTCTTC. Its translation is CASTEGLNEQFF.